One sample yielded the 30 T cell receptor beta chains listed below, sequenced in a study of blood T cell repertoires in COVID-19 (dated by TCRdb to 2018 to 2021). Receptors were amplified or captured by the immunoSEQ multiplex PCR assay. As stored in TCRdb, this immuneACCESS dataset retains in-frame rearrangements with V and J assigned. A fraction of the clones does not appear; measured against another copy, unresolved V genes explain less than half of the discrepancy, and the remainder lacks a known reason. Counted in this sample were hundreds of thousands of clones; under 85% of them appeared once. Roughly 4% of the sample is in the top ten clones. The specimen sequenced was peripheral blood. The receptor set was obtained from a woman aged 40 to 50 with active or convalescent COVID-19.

In DNA, the CDR3 is TGTGCCAGCTCACCATCACAAGGAGGCGGGGGACCGGATACGCAGTATTTT. It codes for CASSPSQGGGGPDTQYF. J is TRBJ2-3 and V is TRBV18, with TRBD2 matching 7 bases. The germline gives CDR1 KGHSH, CDR2 LQKENI. CDR3 length equals 17 residues. Trimming at V came to 2 bases and at J to 6 bases, leaving 14 bases not matched to a gene.

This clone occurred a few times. Here the CDR3 DNA reads TGTGCCAGCTGCCCGGTGGAGGACTATGGCTACACCTTC. This translates into CASCPVEDYGYTF. This chain links TRBV5-6 with TRBJ1-2; D not resolved. V gave up 7 bases and J gave up 3 bases, with 13 bases separating them. The CDR3 has 13 amino acids. Germline loops: CDR1 SGHDT, CDR2 YYEEEE.

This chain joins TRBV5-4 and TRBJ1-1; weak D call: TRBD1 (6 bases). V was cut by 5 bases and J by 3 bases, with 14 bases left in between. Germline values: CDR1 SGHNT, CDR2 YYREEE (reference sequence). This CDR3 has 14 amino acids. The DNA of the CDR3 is TGTGCCAGCAGTTCCGGGGGGGGCTACACTGAAGCTTTCTTT. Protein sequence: CASSSGGGYTEAFF.

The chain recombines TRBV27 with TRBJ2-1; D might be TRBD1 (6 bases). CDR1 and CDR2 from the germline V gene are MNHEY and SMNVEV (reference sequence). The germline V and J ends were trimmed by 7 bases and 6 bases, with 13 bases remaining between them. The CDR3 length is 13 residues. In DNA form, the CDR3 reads TGTGCCAGCACGGGCCAGGGGACCAATGAGCAGTTCTTC. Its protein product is CASTGQGTNEQFF.

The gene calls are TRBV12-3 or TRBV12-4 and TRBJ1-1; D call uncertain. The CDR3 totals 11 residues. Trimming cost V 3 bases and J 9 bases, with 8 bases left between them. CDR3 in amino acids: CASSLEEKAFF. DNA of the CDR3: TGTGCCAGCAGTTTGGAGGAAAAAGCTTTCTTT.

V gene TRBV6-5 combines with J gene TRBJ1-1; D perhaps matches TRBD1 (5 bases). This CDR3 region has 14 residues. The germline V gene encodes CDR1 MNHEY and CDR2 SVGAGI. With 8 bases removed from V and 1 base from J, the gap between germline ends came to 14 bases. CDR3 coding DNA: TGTGCCAGCCTCCGCGGCAGGGCGAACACTGAAGCTTTCTTT. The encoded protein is CASLRGRANTEAFF.

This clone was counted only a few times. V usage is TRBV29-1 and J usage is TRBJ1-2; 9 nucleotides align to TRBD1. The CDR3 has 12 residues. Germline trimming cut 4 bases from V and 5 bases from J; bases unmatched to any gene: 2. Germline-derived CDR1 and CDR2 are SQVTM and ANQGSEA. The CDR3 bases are TGCAGCGTTGTGGACAGGGGTTATGGCTACACCTTC. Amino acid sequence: CSVVDRGYGYTF.

The DNA for the CDR3 is TGTGCCAGCAGTTGGGTATCCGGGGGCTACACCTTC. The encoded protein is CASSWVSGGYTF. This chain links TRBV12-3 or TRBV12-4 with TRBJ1-2; D not certain. V shed 4 bases and J shed 8 bases, with 11 bases lying between them. The CDR3 has 12 residues.

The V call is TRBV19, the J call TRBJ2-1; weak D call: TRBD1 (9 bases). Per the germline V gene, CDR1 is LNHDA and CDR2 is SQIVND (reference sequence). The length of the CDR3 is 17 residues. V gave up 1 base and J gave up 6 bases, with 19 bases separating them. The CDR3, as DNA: TGTGCCAGTAGTATAGGAGGCGGGGGGACAGGGATCAATGAGCAGTTCTTC. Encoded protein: CASSIGGGGTGINEQFF. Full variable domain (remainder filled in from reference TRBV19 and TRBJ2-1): DGGITQSPKYLFRKEGQNVTLSCEQNLNHDAMYWYRQDPGQGLRLIYYSQIVNDFQKGDIAEGYSVSREKKESFPLTVTSAQKNPTAFYLCASSIGGGGTGINEQFFGPGTRLTVL.

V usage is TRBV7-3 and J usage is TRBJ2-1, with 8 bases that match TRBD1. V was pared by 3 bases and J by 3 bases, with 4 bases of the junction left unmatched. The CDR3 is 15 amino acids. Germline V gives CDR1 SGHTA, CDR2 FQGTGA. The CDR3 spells CASSFDRGNYNEQFF. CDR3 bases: TGTGCCAGCAGCTTCGACAGGGGTAACTACAATGAGCAGTTCTTC.

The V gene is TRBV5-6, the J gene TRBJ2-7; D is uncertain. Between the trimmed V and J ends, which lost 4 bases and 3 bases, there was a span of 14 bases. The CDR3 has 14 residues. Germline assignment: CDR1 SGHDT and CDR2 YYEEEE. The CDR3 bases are TGTGCCAGCAGCCCGCGACGGAGACTCTACGAGCAGTACTTC. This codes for CASSPRRRLYEQYF. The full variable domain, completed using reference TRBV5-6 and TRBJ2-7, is DAGVTQSPTHLIKTRGQQVTLRCSPKSGHDTVSWYQQALGQGPQFIFQYYEEEERQRGNFPDRFSGHQFPNYSSELNVNALLLGDSALYLCASSPRRRLYEQYFGPGTRLTVT.

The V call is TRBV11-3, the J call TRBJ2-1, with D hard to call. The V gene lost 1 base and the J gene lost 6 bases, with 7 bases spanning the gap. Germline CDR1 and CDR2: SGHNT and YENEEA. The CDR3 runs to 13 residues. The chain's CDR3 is CASSLGPSNEQFF. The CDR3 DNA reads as TGTGCCAGCAGCTTAGGGCCTAGCAATGAGCAGTTCTTC.

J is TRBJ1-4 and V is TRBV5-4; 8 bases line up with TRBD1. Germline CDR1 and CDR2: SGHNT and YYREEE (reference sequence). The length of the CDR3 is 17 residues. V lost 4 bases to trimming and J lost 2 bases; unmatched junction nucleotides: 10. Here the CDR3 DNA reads TGTGCCAGCAGCCGCGGGCAGGGGGCAAGGACTAATGAAAAACTGTTTTTT. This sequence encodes CASSRGQGARTNEKLFF.

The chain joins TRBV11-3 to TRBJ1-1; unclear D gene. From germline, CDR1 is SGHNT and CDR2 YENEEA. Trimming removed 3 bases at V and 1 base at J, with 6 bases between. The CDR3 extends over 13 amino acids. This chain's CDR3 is CASSLKPNTEAFF. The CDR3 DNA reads TGTGCCAGCAGCTTGAAGCCGAACACTGAAGCTTTCTTT.

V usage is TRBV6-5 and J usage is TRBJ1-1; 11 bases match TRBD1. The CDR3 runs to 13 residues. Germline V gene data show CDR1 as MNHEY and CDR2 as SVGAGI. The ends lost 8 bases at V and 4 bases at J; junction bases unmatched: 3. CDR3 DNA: TGTGCCAGCGCCGGGACAGGGGGCACTGAAGCTTTCTTT. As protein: CASAGTGGTEAFF.

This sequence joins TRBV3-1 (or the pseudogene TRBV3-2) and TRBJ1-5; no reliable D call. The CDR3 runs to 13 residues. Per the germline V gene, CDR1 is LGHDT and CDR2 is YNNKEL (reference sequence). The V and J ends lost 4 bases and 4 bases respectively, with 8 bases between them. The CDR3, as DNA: TGTGCCAGCAGCCCTCAGGCGAATCAGCCCCAGCATTTT. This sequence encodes CASSPQANQPQHF.

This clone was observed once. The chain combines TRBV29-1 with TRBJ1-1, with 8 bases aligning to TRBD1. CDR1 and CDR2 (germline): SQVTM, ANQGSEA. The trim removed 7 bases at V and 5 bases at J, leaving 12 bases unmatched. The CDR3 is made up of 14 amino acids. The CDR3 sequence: CSGSQQGDRTEAFF. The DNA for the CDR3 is TGCAGCGGTTCCCAACAGGGGGATAGGACTGAAGCTTTCTTT.

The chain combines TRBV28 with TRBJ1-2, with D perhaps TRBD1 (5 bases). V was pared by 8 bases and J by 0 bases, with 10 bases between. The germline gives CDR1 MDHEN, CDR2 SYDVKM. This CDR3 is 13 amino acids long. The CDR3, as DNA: TGTGCCAGCCGACAGTCCCCTAACTATGGCTACACCTTC. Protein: CASRQSPNYGYTF.

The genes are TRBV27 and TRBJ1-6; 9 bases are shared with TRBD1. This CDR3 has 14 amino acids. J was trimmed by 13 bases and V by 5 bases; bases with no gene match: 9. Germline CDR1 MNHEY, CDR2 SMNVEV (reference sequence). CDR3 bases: TGTGCCAGCAGTCCTCGGGACAGGGACATCCCCCTCCACTTT. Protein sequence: CASSPRDRDIPLHF.

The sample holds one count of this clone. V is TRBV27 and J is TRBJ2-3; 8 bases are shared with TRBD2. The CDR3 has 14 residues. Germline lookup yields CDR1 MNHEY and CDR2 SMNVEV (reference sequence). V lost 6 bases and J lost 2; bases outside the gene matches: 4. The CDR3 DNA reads TGTGCCAGCAGCCCGGGGGGGAACACAGATACGCAGTATTTT. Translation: CASSPGGNTDTQYF.

The CDR3 sequence: CASRSGLAGANVLTF. The CDR3 nucleotides read TGTGCCAGTAGATCGGGTCTCGCCGGGGCCAACGTCCTGACTTTC. This chain uses TRBV19 with TRBJ2-6; D ambiguous. Trimming took 6 bases from V and 4 from J, leaving 13 bases between them. CDR3 length: 15 residues. Germline CDR1 LNHDA, CDR2 SQIVND (reference sequence).

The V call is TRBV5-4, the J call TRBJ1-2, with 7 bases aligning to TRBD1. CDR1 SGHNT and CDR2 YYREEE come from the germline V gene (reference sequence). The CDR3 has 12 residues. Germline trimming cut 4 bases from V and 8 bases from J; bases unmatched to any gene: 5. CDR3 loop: CASSVQGGGYTF. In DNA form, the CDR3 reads TGTGCCAGCAGCGTCCAGGGGGGCGGCTACACCTTC.

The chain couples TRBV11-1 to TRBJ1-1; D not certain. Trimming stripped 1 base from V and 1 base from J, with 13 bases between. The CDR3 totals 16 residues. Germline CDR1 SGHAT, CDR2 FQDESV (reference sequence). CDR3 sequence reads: CASSLDGPISNTEAFF. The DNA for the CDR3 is TGTGCCAGCAGCTTAGATGGGCCGATATCGAACACTGAAGCTTTCTTT.

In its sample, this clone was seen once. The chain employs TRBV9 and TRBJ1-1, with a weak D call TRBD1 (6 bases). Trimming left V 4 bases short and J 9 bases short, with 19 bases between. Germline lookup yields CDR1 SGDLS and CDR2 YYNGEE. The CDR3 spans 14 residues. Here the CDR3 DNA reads TGTGCCAGCAGCCCCTTCAGGGGAGACAGCCAAGCTTTCTTT. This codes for CASSPFRGDSQAFF.

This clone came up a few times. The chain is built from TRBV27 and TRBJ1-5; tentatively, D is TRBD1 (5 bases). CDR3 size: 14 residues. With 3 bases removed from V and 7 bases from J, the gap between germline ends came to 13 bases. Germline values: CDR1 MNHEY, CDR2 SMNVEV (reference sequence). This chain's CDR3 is CASSFQGGIQPQHF. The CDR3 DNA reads TGTGCCAGCAGTTTCCAGGGTGGGATCCAGCCCCAGCATTTT.

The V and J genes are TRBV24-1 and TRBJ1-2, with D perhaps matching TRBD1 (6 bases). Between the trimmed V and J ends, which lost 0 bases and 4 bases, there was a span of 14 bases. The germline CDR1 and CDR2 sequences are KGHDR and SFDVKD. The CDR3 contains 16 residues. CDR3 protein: CATSDLGGQGAYGYTF. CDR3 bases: TGTGCCACCAGTGATTTGGGGGGCCAGGGAGCCTATGGCTACACCTTC.

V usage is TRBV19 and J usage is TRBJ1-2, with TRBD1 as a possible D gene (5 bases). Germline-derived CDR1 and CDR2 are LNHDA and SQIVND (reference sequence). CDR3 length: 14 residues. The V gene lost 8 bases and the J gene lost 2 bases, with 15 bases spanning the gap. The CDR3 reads CASRVTGVNYGYTF. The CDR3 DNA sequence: TGTGCCAGTCGAGTGACGGGGGTGAACTATGGCTACACCTTC.

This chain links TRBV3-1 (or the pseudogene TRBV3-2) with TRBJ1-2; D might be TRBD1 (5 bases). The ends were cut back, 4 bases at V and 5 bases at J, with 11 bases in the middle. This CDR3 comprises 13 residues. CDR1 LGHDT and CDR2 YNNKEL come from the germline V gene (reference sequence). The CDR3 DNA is TGTGCCAGCAGCCTCCAGGGAAGGTATGGCTACACCTTC. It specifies CASSLQGRYGYTF.

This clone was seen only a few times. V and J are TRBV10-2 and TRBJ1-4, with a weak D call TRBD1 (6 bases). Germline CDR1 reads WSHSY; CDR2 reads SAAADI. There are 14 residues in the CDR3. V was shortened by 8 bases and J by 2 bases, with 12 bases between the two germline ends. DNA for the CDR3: TGCGCCAGCTCCGGGCAGGGGACTAATGAAAAACTGTTTTTT. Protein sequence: CASSGQGTNEKLFF.

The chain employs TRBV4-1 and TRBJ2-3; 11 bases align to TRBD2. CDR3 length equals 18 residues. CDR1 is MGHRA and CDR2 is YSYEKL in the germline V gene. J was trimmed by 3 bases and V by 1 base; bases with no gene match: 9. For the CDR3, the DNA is TGCGCCAGCAGCCAAGCCTTCCTAGCGGGGGGTCCTACAGATACGCAGTATTTT. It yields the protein CASSQAFLAGGPTDTQYF.